This T cell receptor beta chain was recovered during a study of CD8 T cell repertoires and HIV-1 epitope variants (TCRdb year 2020). Context from the whole study: Twenty-five peptides representing autologous and known Gag and Nef epitope variants were each used to stimulate T cells in separate culture wells. A 1M T cell aliquot was kept as an uncultured baseline condition, separate from the approximately 80 T cell cultures. The control conditions were a CMV, EBV and flu peptide pool, the Ebola AY9 epitope as a negative control, and a well with no peptide. T cells were enriched using the EasySep Human T Cell Enrichment Kit and then co-cultured with an equal number of autologous T cell-negative cells acting as antigen-presenting cells. A total of 83 T cell cultures were run, with each culture condition done in triplicate except for one peptide, which was done in duplicate. For 10 days the cultures were kept in IMDM with gentamicin, and on days 3 and 7 half of the media was changed with IL-2, IL-7 and IL-15 added. The epitopes tested covered three Gag epitope families plus Nef HW9 and YT9. Summary of the overall study and its limitations: Roughly nine antigen-specific TCR beta clonotypes were identified, and five or six of them appeared cross-reactive for autologous or known escape epitope variants. The assay identified only TCR beta chains and indicated proliferation in response to antigen, without indicating T cell function or cytokine profile. Roughly 5 clonotypes recognized the Nef KF9 family and one clonotype recognized the HW9 family, while no responses to the TAALDMSHF plasma variant were seen.

TCR beta CDR3 regions were sequenced at survey depth on the immunoSEQ platform. The QIAamp DNA micro kit was used to extract genomic DNA from every cultured and uncultured CD8+ T cell population. On the study's bioinformatics: Any sample with under 5,000 productive reads was excluded, and this exclusion removed about 6.5% of the roughly 75 cultures stimulated with HIV peptides. Sequences were trimmed to CDR3 by a MANAFEST web app, and nonproductive sequences, CDR3s under 5 amino acids, and sequences not starting with C or ending with F/W were removed. For a clonotype to count as antigen-specific, the clonotype had to expand relative to the no-peptide control in at least 2 of 3 replicates at FDR 0.01, and only within one epitope family. A specific clonotype also had to show a frequency at least fivefold higher than in wells stimulated with peptides from other epitope families. TCRdb took this table from immuneACCESS and kept in-frame rearrangements with V and J called. Such tables lack part of the clones; where checked against another copy, unresolved V genes explain under half of the gap, and the rest is unexplained. V and J calls and clone size are those listed in that table; D and trimming were worked out from the DNA. This sample gives roughly 7,000 clones in total; under 75% of them show up just once. The ten top clones hold 35% to 50% of the sample.

The EasySep Human CD8+ T Cell Enrichment Kit was used on day 10 to isolate CD8+ T cells from every culture. From a lookup of the germline V gene, CDR1 and CDR2 are SNHLY and FYNNEI. Counted from cysteine to phenylalanine, this CDR3 has 11 amino acids. Just the 33-base CDR3 DNA is kept, in frame starting at base 1. A distance of 7 bases separates the germline ends of V and J, which lose 6 bases and 5 bases respectively. This clone has more than one count but fewer than ten. What this receptor recognizes is not known. No clone much larger than this one lies a single base away; base qualities are absent.

The sequencing input was cultured CD8+ T cells derived from PBMCs. The V gene is TRBV2 and the J gene is TRBJ1-1, with no confident D gene call. This TCR came from a male donor with HIV. CDR3 reads: CASSSGTEAFF. The DNA sequence is as follows: TGTGCCAGCAGCTCCGGGACTGAAGCTTTCTTT.